This T cell receptor (beta chain) appears in the sequencing data of a study of T cell changes during pregnancy in multiple sclerosis. J lost 0 bases, V lost 8 bases, and 14 bases had no gene match. The CDR3 spans 17 residues. Germline V CDR1 and CDR2: SGHRS, YFSETQ. Generated by immunoSEQ multiplex PCR, the TCRdb table keeps only in-frame clones and is missing some. The data hold more than 40,000 clones, with almost 90% observed a single time. The gene calls are TRBV5-1 and TRBJ2-3; 8 nucleotides agree with TRBD2. The sequences come from peripheral blood, collected in the first trimester of pregnancy. This TCR came from a female donor in good health, enrolled as a control in a pregnancy study. The DNA for the CDR3 is TGCGCCAGTAAAAATAGCGGGGACCTGCTCAGCACAGATACGCAGTATTTT. This sequence encodes CASKNSGDLLSTDTQYF.